Included here is one TCR beta chain sequence, with context. This clonotype was detected once. It has no known antigen specificity. A read error may account for a junction end that differs from germline. Genomic DNA served as template for TCR beta VDJ combination and CDR3 sequence profiling. An Illumina HiSeq 2000 was the platform used for TCR repertoire sequencing. In the original analysis: TRBV/TRBJ rearrangement plots, CDR3 size and DJ length profiles, and Simpson's diversity index were used to evaluate the repertoires. The immunodominant clone was defined as the most abundant DNA sequence in deep sequencing data. CDR3 amino acid sequences were checked for sharing across subjects and were also compared against the VDJdb database and published repertoires. TCRdb trimmed the raw reads at Q25, called clones with MiXCR and kept productive beta chains. When rows share a CDR3 protein, they turn into one entry using the most common DNA and genes. The V and J calls reflect TCRdb's pipeline rather than the authors' work. Present in this sample are roughly 180,000 distinct CDR3 sequences, about half of which were seen just once. Over 10% of the sample rests with the top ten.

The data are from a study of CD8+CD57+ T cells in acquired aplastic anemia (dated by TCRdb to the late 2010s). Looking at the study overall: Extracted DNA from sorted CD4+ and CD8+ cells averaged about 3 ug, ranging from about 0.17 to 27.4 ug. CD8+CD57+ expansion was defined as frequency above the mean frequency observed in healthy subjects. Here is what the overall study found, with its caveats: CD8+ Simpson's diversity did not differ significantly between patients and healthy controls (P=0.060). Around 27 CD8+ CDR3 sequences were found to be shared between patients and controls, but these sequences appeared to be highly expressed in patients and within the immunodominant clones of the patients.

CDR1 MNHNS and CDR2 SASEGT were looked up in the germline V gene. Reading from cysteine to phenylalanine, the CDR3 counts 9 amino acids. The retained sequence is limited to the CDR3, 27 bases, with the frame set at the first base. Flow cytometry had shown CD8+CD57+ cell expansion in the patients selected for sequencing. Every patient had a diagnosis of severe acquired aplastic anemia based on International Study of Aplastic Anemia and Agranulocytosis and Camitta criteria. No patient had received any therapy when blood was sampled. In the study, sorted CD4+ and CD8+ blood T cells from patients with severe aplastic anemia and from healthy subjects underwent deep sequencing of TCR repertoires. In the USA, patient enrollment took place under clinicaltrials.gov protocols 00001620, 01623167, 00001397, 00071045, 00081523 and 00961064. Ficoll-Paque density gradient centrifugation was used to isolate peripheral blood mononuclear cells. Before DNA was extracted, CD4+ and CD8+ T cells were sorted using either FACS or magnetic beads.

The sequence was collected from a human donor with aplastic anemia. Material: sorted CD4+, CD8+, or CD8+CD57+ T cells (not recorded which) from PBMCs. The chain is made from TRBV6-1 and TRBJ2-7; the D call is possibly TRBD1 or TRBD2, each sharing 5 bases. This receptor carries the CDR3 CASSEMGDF. The DNA reads TGTGCCAGCAGTGAAATGGGGGACTTC.